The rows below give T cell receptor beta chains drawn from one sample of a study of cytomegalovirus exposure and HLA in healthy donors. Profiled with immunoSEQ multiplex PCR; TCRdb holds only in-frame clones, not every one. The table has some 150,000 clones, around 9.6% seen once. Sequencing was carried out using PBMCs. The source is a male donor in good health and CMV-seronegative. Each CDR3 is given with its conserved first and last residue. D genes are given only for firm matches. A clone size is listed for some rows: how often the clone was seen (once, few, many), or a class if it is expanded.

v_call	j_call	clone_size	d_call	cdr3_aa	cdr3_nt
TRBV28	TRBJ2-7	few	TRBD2	CASSLSREGYEQYF	TGTGCCAGCAGTTTATCGCGGGAGGGCTACGAGCAGTACTTC
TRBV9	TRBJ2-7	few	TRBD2	CASSVGASGSYEQYF	TGTGCCAGCAGCGTAGGCGCTAGCGGCTCCTACGAGCAGTACTTC
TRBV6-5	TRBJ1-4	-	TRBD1	CASRPRQGSEKLFF	TGTGCCAGCAGACCTCGACAGGGGAGTGAAAAACTGTTTTTT
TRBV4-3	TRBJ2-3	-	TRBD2	CASSQAQREGLDTQYF	TGCGCCAGCAGCCAGGCCCAGCGGGAGGGATTGGATACGCAGTATTTT
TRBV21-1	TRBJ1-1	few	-	CASSKGGRGEITEAFF	TGTGCCAGCAGCAAAGGTGGACGGGGGGAGATCACTGAAGCTTTCTTT
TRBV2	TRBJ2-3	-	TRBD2	CASRRASGRANADTQYF	TGTGCCAGCAGGCGGGCTAGCGGGAGGGCGAACGCAGATACGCAGTATTTT
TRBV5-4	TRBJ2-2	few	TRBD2	CASTLRGRETDTGELFF	TGTGCCAGCACCCTCCGGGGGAGGGAGACGGACACCGGGGAGCTGTTTTTT
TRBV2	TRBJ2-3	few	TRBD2	CASTGTSGRAADTQYF	TGTGCCAGCACTGGGACTAGCGGGAGGGCCGCAGATACGCAGTATTTT
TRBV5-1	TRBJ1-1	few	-	CASSLGGAGTEAFF	TGCGCCAGCAGCTTGGGCGGGGCTGGGACTGAAGCTTTCTTT
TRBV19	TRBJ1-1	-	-	CASSIEGANTEAFF	TGTGCCAGTAGTATCGAAGGGGCGAACACTGAAGCTTTCTTT
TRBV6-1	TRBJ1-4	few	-	CASSESRGTNEKLFF	TGTGCCAGCAGTGAATCCCGGGGAACTAATGAAAAACTGTTTTTT
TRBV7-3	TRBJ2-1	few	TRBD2	CASSPTSAGREQFF	TGTGCCAGCAGCCCTACTAGCGCCGGGCGTGAGCAGTTCTTC
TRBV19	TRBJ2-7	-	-	CASSIVTGSSYEQYF	TGTGCCAGTAGTATAGTCACGGGTTCCTCCTACGAGCAGTACTTC
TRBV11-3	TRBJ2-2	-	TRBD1	CASETGGTGELFF	TGTGCCAGCGAAACAGGGGGTACCGGGGAGCTGTTTTTT
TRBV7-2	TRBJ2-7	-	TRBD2	CASSSSGRKGEQYF	TGTGCCAGCAGCTCTAGCGGGAGGAAGGGCGAGCAGTACTTC
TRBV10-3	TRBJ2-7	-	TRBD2	CAIGGARGRALGQYF	TGTGCCATCGGGGGGGCGCGCGGGAGGGCCTTGGGGCAGTACTTC
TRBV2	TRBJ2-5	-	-	CASSGNRFQETQYF	TGTGCCAGCAGTGGGAACAGGTTCCAAGAGACCCAGTACTTC